The rows below give T cell receptor beta chains drawn from one sample of a study of cytotoxic CD8 clonotypes in ibrutinib-treated CLL. Assay: immunoSEQ multiplex PCR; the TCRdb copy retains only in-frame clones and omits some. The sample yields some 140,000 clones, around 80% seen once. Material: PBMCs, obtained after 12 months of ibrutinib treatment. The receptors originated from a human donor with chronic lymphocytic leukemia. Each CDR3 is given with its conserved first and last residue. The order of the fields is J gene, V gene, CDR3 protein.

>TRBJ1-2|TRBV10-3
CAISEPGQGVFGYTF
>TRBJ1-2|TRBV19
CASSIRTGYYGYTF
>TRBJ1-3|TRBV19
CASSILGYSGNTIYF
>TRBJ1-2|TRBV6-1
CASSVDSYGYTF
>TRBJ1-5|TRBV6-5
CASSLRGRRQPQHF
>TRBJ2-7|TRBV4-1
CASSQFRDSVLRGEQYF
>TRBJ1-2|TRBV7-2
CASSLRTGGYTF
>TRBJ2-5|TRBV27
CASSPLGGRETQYF
>TRBJ2-1|TRBV11-2
CASSFRGPGGAGQFF
>TRBJ2-3|TRBV7-8
CASSLVLRGTQYF
>TRBJ2-7|TRBV9
CASSATPNPGLAGYEQYF
>TRBJ2-1|TRBV18
CASSPGVIAGIEQFF
>TRBJ2-1|TRBV5-8
CASSLGQGYEQFF
>TRBJ2-3|TRBV11-2
CASSLGTWGLDTQYF
>TRBJ1-1|TRBV27
CASSLVQGNTRNEAFF
>TRBJ2-7|TRBV4-2
CASSLASGETYEQYF
>TRBJ2-7|TRBV28
CASSKGGPVIEQYF
>TRBJ2-3|TRBV28
CASSSSRDTQYF
>TRBJ2-2|TRBV2
CASSEDRSRIRELFF
>TRBJ2-7|TRBV27
CASSYRGTRYEQYF
>TRBJ1-5|TRBV11-2
CASSLAGQYNQPQHF
>TRBJ2-3|TRBV5-4
CASSLQILDTQYF
>TRBJ2-4|TRBV28
CASSPRRGGSGKNIQYF
>TRBJ2-7|TRBV6-5
CASRPGQASYEQYF
>TRBJ1-4|TRBV5-4
CASSPGPRDSQNEKLFF
>TRBJ2-1|TRBV14
CASSLGSGVNEQFF
>TRBJ1-1|TRBV7-2
CASSLSSLPGTEAFF
>TRBJ1-2|TRBV30
CAWSVRYGYTF
>TRBJ2-7|TRBV6-1
CASSVRQGPYEQYF